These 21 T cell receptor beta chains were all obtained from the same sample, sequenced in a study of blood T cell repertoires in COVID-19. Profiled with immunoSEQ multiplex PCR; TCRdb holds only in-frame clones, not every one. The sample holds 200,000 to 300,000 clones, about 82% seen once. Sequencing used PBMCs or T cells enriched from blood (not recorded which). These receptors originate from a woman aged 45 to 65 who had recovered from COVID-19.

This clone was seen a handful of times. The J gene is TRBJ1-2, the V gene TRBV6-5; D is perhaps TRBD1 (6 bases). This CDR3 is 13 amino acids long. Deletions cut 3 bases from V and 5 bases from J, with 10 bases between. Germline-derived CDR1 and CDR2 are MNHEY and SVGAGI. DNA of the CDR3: TGTGCCAGCAGTTATACAGGGTCGTATGGCTACACCTTC. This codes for CASSYTGSYGYTF.

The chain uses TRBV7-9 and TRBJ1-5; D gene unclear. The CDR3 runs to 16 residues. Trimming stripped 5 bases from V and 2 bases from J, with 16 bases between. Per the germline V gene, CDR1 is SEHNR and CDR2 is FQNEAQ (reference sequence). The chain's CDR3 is CASSPSGGKGNQPQHF. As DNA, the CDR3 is TGTGCCAGCAGCCCCTCGGGAGGTAAGGGCAATCAGCCCCAGCATTTT.

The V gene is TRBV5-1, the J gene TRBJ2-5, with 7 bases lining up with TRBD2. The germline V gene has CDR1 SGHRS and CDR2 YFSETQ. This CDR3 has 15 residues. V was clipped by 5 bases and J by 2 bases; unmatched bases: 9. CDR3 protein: CASSSGGGSQETQYF. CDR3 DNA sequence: TGCGCCAGCAGTTCCGGGGGAGGGTCTCAAGAGACCCAGTACTTC.

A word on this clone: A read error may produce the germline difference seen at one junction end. The CDR3 sequence is CASSRYRGYEQYF. In DNA form, the CDR3 reads TGTGCTAGCAGCCGGTACAGGGGGTACGAGCAGTACTTC. The V gene is TRBV7-7, the J gene TRBJ2-7; TRBD1 matches 8 bases. This CDR3 contains 13 residues. Germline V CDR1 and CDR2: SSHAT, FNYEAQ (reference sequence).

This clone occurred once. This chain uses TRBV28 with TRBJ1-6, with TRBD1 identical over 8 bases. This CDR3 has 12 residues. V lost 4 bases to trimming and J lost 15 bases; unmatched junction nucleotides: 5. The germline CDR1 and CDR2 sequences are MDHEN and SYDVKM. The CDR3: CASSSGQALLHF. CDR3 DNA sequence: TGTGCCAGCAGTTCGGGACAGGCACTCCTCCACTTT.

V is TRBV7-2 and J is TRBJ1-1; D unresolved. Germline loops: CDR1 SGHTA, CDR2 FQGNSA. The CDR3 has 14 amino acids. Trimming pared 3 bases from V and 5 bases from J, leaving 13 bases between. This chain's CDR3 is CASSFYGRGTEAFF. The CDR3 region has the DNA TGTGCCAGCAGCTTTTATGGACGGGGTACTGAAGCTTTCTTT.

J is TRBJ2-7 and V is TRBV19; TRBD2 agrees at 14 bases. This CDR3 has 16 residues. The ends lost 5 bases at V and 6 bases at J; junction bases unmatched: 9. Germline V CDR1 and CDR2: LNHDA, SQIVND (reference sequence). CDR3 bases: TGTGCCAGTAGTCCCCGCTCCGGGACTAGCGGGAGCGAGCAGTACTTC. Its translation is CASSPRSGTSGSEQYF.

In DNA, the CDR3 is TGCGCCAGCAGCCAGTATCAGGGCTTGGGAGGCTACACCTTC. Protein sequence: CASSQYQGLGGYTF. V and J are TRBV4-3 and TRBJ1-2; TRBD1 might be the D (5 bases). There are 14 residues in the CDR3. Germline V gene sequence: CDR1 LGHNA, CDR2 YSLEER. Trimming took off 3 bases at V and 8 bases at J, with 16 bases between the two ends.

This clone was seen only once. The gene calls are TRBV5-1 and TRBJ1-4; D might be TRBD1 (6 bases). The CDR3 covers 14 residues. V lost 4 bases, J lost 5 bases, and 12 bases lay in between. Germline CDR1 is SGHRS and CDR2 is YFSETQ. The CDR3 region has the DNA TGCGCCAGCAGCATGGGGGCCTTCAATGAAAAACTGTTTTTT. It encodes CASSMGAFNEKLFF.

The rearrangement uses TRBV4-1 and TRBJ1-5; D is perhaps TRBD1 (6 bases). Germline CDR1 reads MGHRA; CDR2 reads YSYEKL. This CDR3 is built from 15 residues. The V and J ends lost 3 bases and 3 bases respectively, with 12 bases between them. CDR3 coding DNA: TGCGCCAGCAGCCACAACGACAGGTACAATCAGCCCCAGCATTTT. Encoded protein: CASSHNDRYNQPQHF.

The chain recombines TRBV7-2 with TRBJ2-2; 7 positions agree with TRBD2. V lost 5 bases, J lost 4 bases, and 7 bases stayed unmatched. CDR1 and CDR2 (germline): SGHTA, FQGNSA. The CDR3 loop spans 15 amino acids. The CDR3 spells CASSTILASTGELFF. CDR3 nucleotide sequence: TGTGCCAGCAGCACCATACTAGCGAGCACCGGGGAGCTGTTTTTT.

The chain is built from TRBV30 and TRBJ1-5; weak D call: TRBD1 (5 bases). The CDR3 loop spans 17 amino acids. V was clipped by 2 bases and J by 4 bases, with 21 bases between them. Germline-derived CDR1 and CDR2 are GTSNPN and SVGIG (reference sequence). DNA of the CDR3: TGTGCCTGGAGTCCTACCCTAAGGGGCTTGACGAATCAGCCCCAGCATTTT. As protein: CAWSPTLRGLTNQPQHF.

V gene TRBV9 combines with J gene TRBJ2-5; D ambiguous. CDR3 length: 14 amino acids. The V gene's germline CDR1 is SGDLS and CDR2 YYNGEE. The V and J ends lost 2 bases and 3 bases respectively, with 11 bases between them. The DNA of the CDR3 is TGTGCCAGCAGCGTTAGTCCAACCGAAGAGACCCAGTACTTC. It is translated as CASSVSPTEETQYF.

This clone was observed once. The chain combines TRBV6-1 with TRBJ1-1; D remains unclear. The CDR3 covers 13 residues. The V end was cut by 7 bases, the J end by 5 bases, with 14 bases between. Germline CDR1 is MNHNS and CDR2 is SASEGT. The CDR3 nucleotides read TGTGCCAGCACGATACCTTCCACAACTGAAGCTTTCTTT. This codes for CASTIPSTTEAFF.

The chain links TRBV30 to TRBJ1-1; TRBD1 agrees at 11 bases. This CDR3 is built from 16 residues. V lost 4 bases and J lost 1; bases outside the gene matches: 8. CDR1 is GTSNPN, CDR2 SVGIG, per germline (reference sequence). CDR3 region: CAWKPGQGVRNTEAFF. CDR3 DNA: TGTGCCTGGAAACCGGGACAGGGGGTTCGGAACACTGAAGCTTTCTTT.

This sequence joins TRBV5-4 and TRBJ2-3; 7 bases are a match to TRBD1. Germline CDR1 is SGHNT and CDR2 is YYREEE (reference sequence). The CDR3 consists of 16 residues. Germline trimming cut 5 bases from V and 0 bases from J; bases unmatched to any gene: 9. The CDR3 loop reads CASRGQQGLSTDTQYF. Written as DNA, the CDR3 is TGTGCCAGCAGGGGCCAACAGGGGCTTAGCACAGATACGCAGTATTTT.

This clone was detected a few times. The CDR3 loop is CASSLYPVLNEKLFF. CDR3 bases: TGTGCCAGCAGTTTATACCCGGTCCTCAATGAAAAACTGTTTTTT. The chain combines TRBV28 with TRBJ1-4; D is uncertain. With 1 base removed from V and 5 bases from J, the gap between germline ends came to 11 bases. CDR1 MDHEN and CDR2 SYDVKM come from the germline V gene. The CDR3 covers 15 residues.

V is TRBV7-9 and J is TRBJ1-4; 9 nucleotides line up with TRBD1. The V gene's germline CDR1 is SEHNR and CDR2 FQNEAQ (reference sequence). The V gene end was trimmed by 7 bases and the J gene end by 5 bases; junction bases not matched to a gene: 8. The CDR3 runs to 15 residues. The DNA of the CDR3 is TGTGCCAGCACCCGACAGGGGGAAGGCAATGAAAAACTGTTTTTT. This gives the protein CASTRQGEGNEKLFF.

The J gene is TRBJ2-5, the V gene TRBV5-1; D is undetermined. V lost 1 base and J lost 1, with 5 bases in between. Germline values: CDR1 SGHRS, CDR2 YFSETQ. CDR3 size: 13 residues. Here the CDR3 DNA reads TGCGCCAGCAGCTTGCCCAGCCAAGAGACCCAGTACTTC. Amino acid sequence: CASSLPSQETQYF.

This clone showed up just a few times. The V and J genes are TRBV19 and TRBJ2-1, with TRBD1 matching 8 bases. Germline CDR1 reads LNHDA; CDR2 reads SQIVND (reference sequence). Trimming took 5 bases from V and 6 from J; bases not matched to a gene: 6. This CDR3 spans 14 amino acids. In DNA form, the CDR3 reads TGTGCCAGTAGTCTACGAGGACAGGGCAATGAGCAGTTCTTC. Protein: CASSLRGQGNEQFF. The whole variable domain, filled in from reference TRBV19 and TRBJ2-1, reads DGGITQSPKYLFRKEGQNVTLSCEQNLNHDAMYWYRQDPGQGLRLIYYSQIVNDFQKGDIAEGYSVSREKKESFPLTVTSAQKNPTAFYLCASSLRGQGNEQFFGPGTRLTVL.

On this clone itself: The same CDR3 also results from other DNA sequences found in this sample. CDR3 region: CASSGRYGYTF. CDR3 nucleotide sequence: TGCGCCAGCAGCGGGCGCTATGGCTACACCTTC. The rearrangement joins TRBV4-3 to TRBJ1-2, with unresolved D. CDR3 length equals 11 residues. Germline-derived CDR1 and CDR2 are LGHNA and YSLEER. The germline V and J ends were trimmed by 5 bases and 4 bases, with 5 bases remaining between them.